This entry describes one TCR beta chain. The antigen remains undetermined. The TCR beta libraries were generated through quantitative 5'-RACE incorporating molecular barcodes. TCRdb re-called the 5' RACE reads with MiXCR, one entry per CDR3 protein. The sample has over 130,000 distinct CDR3 sequences, 44% seen once; the top ten hold 15%. The CDR3 totals 15 residues. Germline V gene lookup returns CDR1 DFQATT and CDR2 SNEGSKA (reference sequence). The V gene end was trimmed by 3 bases and the J gene end by 0 bases; junction bases not matched to a gene: 4. This sample is part of a study of CD8 T cells in ankylosing spondylitis. Study results and caveats: Blood from ankylosing spondylitis patients appeared to carry a characteristic roughly 8-variant TCR beta motif.

The chain joins TRBV20-1 to TRBJ2-2, with 7 positions matching TRBD2. The sample consisted of synovial fluid, either unsorted or a sorted T cell fraction (not recorded which). The clonotype was recovered from a male donor with ankylosing spondylitis. The CDR3 protein is CSARLAGANTGELFF. The CDR3 DNA reads TGCAGTGCTAGGTTAGCGGGCGCGAACACCGGGGAGCTGTTTTTT.